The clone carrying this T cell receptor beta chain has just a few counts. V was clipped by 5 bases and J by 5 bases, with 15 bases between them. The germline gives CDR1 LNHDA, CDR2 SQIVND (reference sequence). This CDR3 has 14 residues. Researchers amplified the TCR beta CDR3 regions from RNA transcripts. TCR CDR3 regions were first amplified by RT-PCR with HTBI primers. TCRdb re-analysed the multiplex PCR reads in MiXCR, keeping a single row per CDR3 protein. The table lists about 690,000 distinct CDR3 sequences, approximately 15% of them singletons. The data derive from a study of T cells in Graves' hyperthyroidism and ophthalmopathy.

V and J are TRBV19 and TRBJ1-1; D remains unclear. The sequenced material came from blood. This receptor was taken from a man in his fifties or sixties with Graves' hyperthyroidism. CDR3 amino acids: CASSLNSVETEAFF. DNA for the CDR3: TGTGCCAGTAGTCTCAACAGTGTTGAGACTGAAGCTTTCTTT.